This entry is about one TCR beta chain. Its antigen remains unknown. This sample is drawn from a study of CD8+ T cells in alopecia areata. Across the whole study: Oral tofacitinib, 5 to 10 mg twice daily, was given in an open-label trial. Study conclusions and caveats: Tofacitinib significantly reduced both scalp clonality and expanded CD8+ clones among the top 100.

RNA, once extracted, was reverse transcribed into cDNA for use as the sequencing template. Sequencing was performed with immunoSEQ multiplex PCR; in TCRdb, only in-frame clones are kept and a portion is missing. In the table there are under 250,000 clones, roughly three fifths of which are singletons. Stated treatment: oral pan-JAK inhibitor, 5-10 mg twice daily. V was trimmed by 4 bases and J by 5 bases, leaving 18 bases between them. CDR1 and CDR2 from the germline V gene are SGHRS and YFSETQ. This CDR3 region has 15 residues. The specimen was CD4+ T cells sorted from blood, collected between weeks 43 and 45, from a patient treated with tofacitinib. The J gene is TRBJ1-2, the V gene TRBV5-1, with TRBD1 as a possible D gene (6 bases). This clonotype was sampled from a human donor with alopecia areata. The CDR3 reads CASSTRPTGSYGYTF. In DNA form, the CDR3 reads TGCGCCAGCAGCACGAGACCCACAGGGAGTTATGGCTACACCTTC. Drawing the rest from reference TRBV5-1 and TRBJ1-2, the complete variable domain is KAGVTQTPRYLIKTRGQQVTLSCSPISGHRSVSWYQQTPGQGLQFLFEYFSETQRNKGNFPGRFSGRQFSNSRSEMNVSTLELGDSALYLCASSTRPTGSYGYTFGSGTRLTVV.